This T cell receptor (beta chain) was profiled in a study of blood T cell repertoires in COVID-19. Turning to the study itself: The origin of the acute and convalescent COVID-19 samples was the United States, Italy and Spain. T cells, B-cell-depleted T cells, or PBMCs supplied cDNA or gDNA.

This clone came up a few times. This CDR3 has 14 amino acids. V lost 6 bases to trimming and J lost 1 base, with 12 bases between them. Germline loops: CDR1 LGHDT, CDR2 YNNKEL (reference sequence). How the authors handled the data: Amplifying reference gene primers gave estimates of nucleated cell counts. Libraries were prepared by immunoSEQ multiplex PCR; TCRdb keeps only in-frame clonotypes and omits some of them. V and J calls and clone size are given by that table; D and trimming were obtained from the DNA. The sample lists about 180,000 clones; 86% were seen once. The sequencing sample was made of peripheral blood. The TCR comes from a man aged 50-60 years with active or convalescent COVID-19. The J gene is TRBJ1-1, the V gene TRBV3-1 (or the pseudogene TRBV3-2), with D perhaps matching TRBD1 (6 bases). The CDR3 DNA follows: TGTGCCAGCAGGTTACAGGGTAGGAACACTGAAGCTTTCTTT. This codes for CASRLQGRNTEAFF.